The text below deals with one T cell receptor (beta chain). Its antigen remains unidentified. This sample was included in a study of cytomegalovirus exposure and HLA in healthy donors. Study-wide results and limits: Rare TCR sequences dominated, though some public TCRs recurred in many donors.

The donors belonged to the approximately 120-subject validation cohort, separate from the approximately 700-subject first cohort. Measured with immunoSEQ multiplex PCR; TCRdb has only the in-frame clones, and not every one. The data show around 260,000 clones, 90% seen once. The source material was PBMCs. This clonotype was sampled from a woman in her thirties in good health and CMV-seronegative.

The CDR3 DNA reads TGCGCCAGCAGCGACGGGACAGGGTGGACTGAAGCTTTCTTT. It yields the protein CASSDGTGWTEAFF. This chain joins TRBV5-1 and TRBJ1-1; 9 positions match TRBD1. Germline values: CDR1 SGHRS, CDR2 YFSETQ. The CDR3 length is 14 residues. V lost 4 bases, J lost 5 bases, and 6 bases stayed unmatched. The full variable domain, rest sourced from reference TRBV5-1 and TRBJ1-1, is KAGVTQTPRYLIKTRGQQVTLSCSPISGHRSVSWYQQTPGQGLQFLFEYFSETQRNKGNFPGRFSGRQFSNSRSEMNVSTLELGDSALYLCASSDGTGWTEAFFGQGTRLTVV.